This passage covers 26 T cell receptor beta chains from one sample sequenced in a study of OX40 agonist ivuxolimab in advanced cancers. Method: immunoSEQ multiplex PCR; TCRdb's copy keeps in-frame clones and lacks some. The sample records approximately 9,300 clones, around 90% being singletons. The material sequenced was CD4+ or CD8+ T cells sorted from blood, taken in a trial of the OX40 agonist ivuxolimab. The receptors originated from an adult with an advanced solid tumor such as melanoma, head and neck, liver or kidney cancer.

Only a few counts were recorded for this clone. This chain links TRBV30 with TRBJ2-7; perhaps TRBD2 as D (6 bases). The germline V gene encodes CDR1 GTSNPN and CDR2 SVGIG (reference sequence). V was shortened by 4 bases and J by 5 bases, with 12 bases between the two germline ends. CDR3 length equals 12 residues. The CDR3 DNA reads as TGTGCCTGGAACTCGGGAGTCCACGAGCAGTACTTC. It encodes CAWNSGVHEQYF.

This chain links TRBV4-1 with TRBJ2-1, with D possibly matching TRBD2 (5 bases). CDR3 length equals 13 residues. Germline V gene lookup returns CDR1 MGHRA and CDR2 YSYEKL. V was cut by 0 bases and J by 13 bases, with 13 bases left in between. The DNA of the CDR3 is TGCGCCAGCAGCCAAGACCCACTAGTCGTACAGTTCTTC. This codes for CASSQDPLVVQFF.

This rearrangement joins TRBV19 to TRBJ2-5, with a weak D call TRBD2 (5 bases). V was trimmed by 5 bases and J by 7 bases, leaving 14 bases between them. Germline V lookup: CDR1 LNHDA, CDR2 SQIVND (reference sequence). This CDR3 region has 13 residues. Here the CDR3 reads CASSGGPHVTQYF. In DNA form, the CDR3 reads TGTGCCAGTAGTGGAGGTCCCCATGTGACCCAGTACTTC.

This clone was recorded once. The CDR3 here is CASSTGIYEQYF. The CDR3 DNA follows: TGTGCCAGCAGTACAGGGATTTACGAGCAGTACTTC. V gene TRBV11-2 combines with J gene TRBJ2-7; TRBD1 is a possible D gene (6 bases). CDR1 is SGHAT and CDR2 is FQNNGV in the germline V gene. V shed 6 bases and J shed 4 bases, with 10 bases lying between them. The CDR3 is 12 residues long.

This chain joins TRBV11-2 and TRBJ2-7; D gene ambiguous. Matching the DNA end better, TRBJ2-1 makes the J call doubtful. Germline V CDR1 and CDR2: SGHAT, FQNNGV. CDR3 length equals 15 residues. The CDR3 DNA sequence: TGTGCCAGCAGCTTATTCCCCAATGGCGACAATGAGCAGTTCTTC. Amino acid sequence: CASSLFPNGDNEQFF.

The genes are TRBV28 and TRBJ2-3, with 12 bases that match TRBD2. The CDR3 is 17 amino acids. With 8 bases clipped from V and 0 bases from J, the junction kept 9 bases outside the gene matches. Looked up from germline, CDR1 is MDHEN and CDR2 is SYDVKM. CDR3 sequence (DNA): TGTGCCAGCTACCCCCTCGGGACTAGCGGGAGCACAGATACGCAGTATTTT. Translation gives CASYPLGTSGSTDTQYF. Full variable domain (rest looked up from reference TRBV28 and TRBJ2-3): DVKVTQSSRYLVKRTGEKVFLECVQDMDHENMFWYRQDPGLGLRLIYFSYDVKMKEKGDIPEGYSVSREKKERFSLILESASTNQTSMYLCASYPLGTSGSTDTQYFGPGTRLTVL.

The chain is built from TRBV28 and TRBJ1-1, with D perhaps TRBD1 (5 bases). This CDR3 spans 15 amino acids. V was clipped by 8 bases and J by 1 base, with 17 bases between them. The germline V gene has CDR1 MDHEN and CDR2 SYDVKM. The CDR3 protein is CASFSLYGQNTEAFF. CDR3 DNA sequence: TGTGCCAGCTTCTCCCTCTATGGACAGAACACTGAAGCTTTCTTT.

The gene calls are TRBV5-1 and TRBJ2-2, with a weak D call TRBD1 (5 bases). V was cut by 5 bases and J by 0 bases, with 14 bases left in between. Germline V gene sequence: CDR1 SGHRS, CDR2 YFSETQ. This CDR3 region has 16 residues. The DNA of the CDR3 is TGCGCCAGCAGTATCGCAGGGCTTTCGAACACCGGGGAGCTGTTTTTT. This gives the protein CASSIAGLSNTGELFF.

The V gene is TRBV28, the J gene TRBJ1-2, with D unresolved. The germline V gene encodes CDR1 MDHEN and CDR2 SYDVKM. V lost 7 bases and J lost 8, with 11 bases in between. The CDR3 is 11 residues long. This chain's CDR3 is CASTSLRGYTF. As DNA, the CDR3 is TGTGCCAGCACCTCACTACGGGGCTACACCTTC.

The CDR3 loop is CASVLAPSYNEQFF. The CDR3 DNA reads as TGCGCCAGCGTACTAGCTCCCTCCTACAATGAGCAGTTCTTC. The V gene is TRBV5-1, the J gene TRBJ2-1, with a tentative D call TRBD2 (6 bases). There are 14 residues in the CDR3. The germline gives CDR1 SGHRS, CDR2 YFSETQ. The V end was cut by 7 bases, the J end by 0 bases, with 11 bases between.

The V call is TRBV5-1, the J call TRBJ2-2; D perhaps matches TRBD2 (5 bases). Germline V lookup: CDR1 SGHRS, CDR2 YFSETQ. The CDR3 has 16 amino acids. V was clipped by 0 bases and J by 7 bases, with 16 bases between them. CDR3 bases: TGCGCCAGCAGCTTGGCCGTCCCCACGGCGGGCGGGGAGCTGTTTTTT. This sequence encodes CASSLAVPTAGGELFF. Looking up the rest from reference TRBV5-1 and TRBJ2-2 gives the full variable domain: KAGVTQTPRYLIKTRGQQVTLSCSPISGHRSVSWYQQTPGQGLQFLFEYFSETQRNKGNFPGRFSGRQFSNSRSEMNVSTLELGDSALYLCASSLAVPTAGGELFFGEGSRLTVL.

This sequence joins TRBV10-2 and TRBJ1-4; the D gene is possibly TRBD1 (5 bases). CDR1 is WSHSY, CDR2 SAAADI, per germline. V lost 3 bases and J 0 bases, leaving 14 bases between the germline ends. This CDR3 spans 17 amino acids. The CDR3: CASSDWTRQTTNEKLFF. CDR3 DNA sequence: TGCGCCAGCAGTGATTGGACACGGCAAACAACTAATGAAAAACTGTTTTTT.

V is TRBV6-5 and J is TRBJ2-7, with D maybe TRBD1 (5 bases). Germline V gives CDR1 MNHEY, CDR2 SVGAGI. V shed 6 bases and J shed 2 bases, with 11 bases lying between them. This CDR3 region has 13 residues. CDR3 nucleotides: TGTGCCAGCAGGAACCCAGGGACCTACGAGCAGTACTTC. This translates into CASRNPGTYEQYF.

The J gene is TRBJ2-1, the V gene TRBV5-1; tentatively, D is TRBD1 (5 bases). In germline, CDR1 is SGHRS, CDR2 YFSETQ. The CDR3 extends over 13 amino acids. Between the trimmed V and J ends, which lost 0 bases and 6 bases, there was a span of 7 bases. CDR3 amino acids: CASSLGQSNEQFF. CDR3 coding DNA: TGCGCCAGCAGCTTGGGACAGTCCAATGAGCAGTTCTTC. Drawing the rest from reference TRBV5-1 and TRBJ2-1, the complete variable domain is KAGVTQTPRYLIKTRGQQVTLSCSPISGHRSVSWYQQTPGQGLQFLFEYFSETQRNKGNFPGRFSGRQFSNSRSEMNVSTLELGDSALYLCASSLGQSNEQFFGPGTRLTVL.

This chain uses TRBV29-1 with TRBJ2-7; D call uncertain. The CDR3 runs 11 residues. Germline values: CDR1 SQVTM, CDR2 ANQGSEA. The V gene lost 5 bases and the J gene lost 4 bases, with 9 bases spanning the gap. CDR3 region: CSVIVPYEQYF. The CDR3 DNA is TGCAGCGTTATTGTACCGTACGAGCAGTACTTC.

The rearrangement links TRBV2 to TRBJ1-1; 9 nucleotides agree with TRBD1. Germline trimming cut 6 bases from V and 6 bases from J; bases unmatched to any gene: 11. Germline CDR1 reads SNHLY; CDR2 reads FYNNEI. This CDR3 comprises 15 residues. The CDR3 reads CASSMLTGGLSEAFF. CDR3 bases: TGTGCCAGCAGCATGCTGACAGGGGGGCTATCTGAAGCTTTCTTT.

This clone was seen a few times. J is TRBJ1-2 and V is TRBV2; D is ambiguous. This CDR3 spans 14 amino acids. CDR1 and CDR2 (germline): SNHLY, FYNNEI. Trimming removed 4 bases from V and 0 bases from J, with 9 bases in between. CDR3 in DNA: TGTGCCAGCAGTGGAGTCGGTGCTAACTATGGCTACACCTTC. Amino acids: CASSGVGANYGYTF.

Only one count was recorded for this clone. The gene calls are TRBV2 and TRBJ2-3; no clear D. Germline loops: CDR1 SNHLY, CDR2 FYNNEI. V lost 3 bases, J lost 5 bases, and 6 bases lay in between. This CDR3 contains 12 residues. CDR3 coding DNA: TGTGCCAGCAGTGAGGAAGGAGATACGCAGTATTTT. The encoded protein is CASSEEGDTQYF.

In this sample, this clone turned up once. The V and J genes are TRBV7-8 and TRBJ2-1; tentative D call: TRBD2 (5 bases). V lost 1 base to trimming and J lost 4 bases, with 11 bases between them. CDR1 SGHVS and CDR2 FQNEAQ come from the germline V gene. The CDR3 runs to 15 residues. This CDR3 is CASSLDRTPYNEQFF. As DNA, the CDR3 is TGTGCCAGCAGCTTAGACCGGACTCCTTACAATGAGCAGTTCTTC.

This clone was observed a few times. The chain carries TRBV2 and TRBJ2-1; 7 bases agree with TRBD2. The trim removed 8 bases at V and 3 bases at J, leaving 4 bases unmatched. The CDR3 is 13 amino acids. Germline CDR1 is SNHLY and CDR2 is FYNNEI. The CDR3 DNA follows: TGTGCCAGCTCTAGCGGAATCTACAATGAGCAGTTCTTC. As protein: CASSSGIYNEQFF.

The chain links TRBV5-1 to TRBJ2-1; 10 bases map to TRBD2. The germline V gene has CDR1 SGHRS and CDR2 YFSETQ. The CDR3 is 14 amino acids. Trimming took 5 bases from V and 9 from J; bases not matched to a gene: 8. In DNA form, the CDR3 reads TGCGCCAGCAGGGGAAGCGGGAGGGCCAGTGAGCAGTTCTTC. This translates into CASRGSGRASEQFF.

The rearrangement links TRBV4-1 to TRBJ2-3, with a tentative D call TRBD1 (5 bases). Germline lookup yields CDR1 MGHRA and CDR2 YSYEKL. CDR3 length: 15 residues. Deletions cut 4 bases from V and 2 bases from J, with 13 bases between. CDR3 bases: TGCGCCAGCAGCCTCGGGCGACAGAACACAGATACGCAGTATTTT. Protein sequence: CASSLGRQNTDTQYF.

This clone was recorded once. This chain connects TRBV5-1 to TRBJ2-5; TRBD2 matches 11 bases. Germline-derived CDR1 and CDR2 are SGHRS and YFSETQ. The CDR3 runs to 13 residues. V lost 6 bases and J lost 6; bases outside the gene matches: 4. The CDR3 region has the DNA TGCGCCAGCACCACTAGCGGGAGCCAGACCCAGTACTTC. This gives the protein CASTTSGSQTQYF.

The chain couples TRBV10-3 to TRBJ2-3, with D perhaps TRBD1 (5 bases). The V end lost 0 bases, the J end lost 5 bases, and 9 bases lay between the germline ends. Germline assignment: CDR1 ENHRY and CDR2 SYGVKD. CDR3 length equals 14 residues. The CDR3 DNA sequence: TGTGCCATCAGTGAGTCGTTAGGACAAGATACGCAGTATTTT. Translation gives CAISESLGQDTQYF.

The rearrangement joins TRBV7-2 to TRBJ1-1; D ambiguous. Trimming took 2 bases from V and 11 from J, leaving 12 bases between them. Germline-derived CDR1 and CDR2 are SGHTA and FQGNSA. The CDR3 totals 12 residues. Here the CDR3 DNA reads TGTGCCAGCAGCTTATCTTTGTTAGCGGCTTTCTTT. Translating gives CASSLSLLAAFF.

The CDR3 nucleotides read TGTGCCAGCAGCTTGGCAGGGGGCGCCGGCACCGGGGAGCTGTTTTTT. It translates to CASSLAGGAGTGELFF. The chain links TRBV7-8 to TRBJ2-2; 8 bases agree with TRBD1. The CDR3 consists of 16 residues. With 3 bases clipped from V and 4 bases from J, the junction kept 7 bases outside the gene matches. CDR1 is SGHVS, CDR2 FQNEAQ, per germline. The variable domain in full, completed from reference TRBV7-8 and TRBJ2-2, reads GAGVSQSPRYKVAKRGQDVALRCDPISGHVSLFWYQQALGQGPEFLTYFQNEAQLDKSGLPSDRFFAERPEGSVSTLKIQRTQQEDSAVYLCASSLAGGAGTGELFFGEGSRLTVL.